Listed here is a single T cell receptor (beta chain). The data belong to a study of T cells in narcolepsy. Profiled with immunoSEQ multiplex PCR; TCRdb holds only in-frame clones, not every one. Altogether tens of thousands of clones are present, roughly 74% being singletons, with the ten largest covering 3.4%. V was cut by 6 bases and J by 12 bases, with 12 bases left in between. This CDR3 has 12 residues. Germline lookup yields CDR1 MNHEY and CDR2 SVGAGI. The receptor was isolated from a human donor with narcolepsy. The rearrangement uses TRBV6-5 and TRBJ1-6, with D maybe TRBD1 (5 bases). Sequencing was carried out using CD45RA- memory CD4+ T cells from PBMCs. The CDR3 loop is CASRGPTGPLHF. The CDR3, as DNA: TGTGCCAGCAGGGGACCTACGGGACCCCTCCACTTT.